This entry features one T cell receptor (beta chain) sequence. Its cognate antigen is unknown. The CDR3 is made up of 16 amino acids. Germline values: CDR1 SNHLY, CDR2 FYNNEI. Cyclophosphamide on days +3 and +4 followed busulfan-fludarabine conditioning and a marrow graft. This entry is derived from a study of T cells after posttransplantation cyclophosphamide. Study results and limitations: Recipient CMV seropositivity and CMV reactivation strongly tracked TRB clonality.

Only in-frame clones appear in the TCRdb table, and some are missing; sequencing was by immunoSEQ multiplex PCR. The sample contains thousands of clones, 70% to 85% of which appear only once. This receptor was obtained from a male patient aged 60-69 years who received an allogeneic stem cell transplant from an unrelated donor, was CMV-positive, and had no GVHD. Part of the T cell pool may stem from the graft donor. The chain has TRBV2 and TRBJ2-5; TRBD1 agrees at 11 bases. The DNA end is a closer match to TRBJ2-7, so the J assignment may be wrong. This material consisted of PBMCs, taken after allogeneic stem cell transplant with posttransplant cyclophosphamide. The CDR3 nucleotides are TGTGCCTGTCGGACAGGGGGCGCTTCGGGCCGAGTCGAGCAGTACTTC. It is translated as CACRTGGASGRVEQYF.